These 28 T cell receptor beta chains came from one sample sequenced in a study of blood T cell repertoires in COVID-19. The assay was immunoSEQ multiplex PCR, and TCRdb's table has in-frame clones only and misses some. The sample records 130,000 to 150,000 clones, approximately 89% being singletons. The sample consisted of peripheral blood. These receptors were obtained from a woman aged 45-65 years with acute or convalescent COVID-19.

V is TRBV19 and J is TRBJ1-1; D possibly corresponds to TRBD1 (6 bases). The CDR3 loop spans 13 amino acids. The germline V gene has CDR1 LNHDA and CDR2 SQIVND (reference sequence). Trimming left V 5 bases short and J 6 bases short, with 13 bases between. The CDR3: CASSPGVGAEAFF. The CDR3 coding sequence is TGTGCCAGTAGTCCAGGGGTTGGAGCTGAAGCTTTCTTT.

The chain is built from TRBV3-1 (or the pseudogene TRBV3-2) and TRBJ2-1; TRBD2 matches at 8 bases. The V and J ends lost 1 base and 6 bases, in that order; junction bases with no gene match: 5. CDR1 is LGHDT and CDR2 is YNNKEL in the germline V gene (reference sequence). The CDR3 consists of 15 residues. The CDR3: CASSQVAGPTNEQFF. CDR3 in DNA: TGTGCCAGCAGCCAAGTAGCGGGGCCCACCAATGAGCAGTTCTTC.

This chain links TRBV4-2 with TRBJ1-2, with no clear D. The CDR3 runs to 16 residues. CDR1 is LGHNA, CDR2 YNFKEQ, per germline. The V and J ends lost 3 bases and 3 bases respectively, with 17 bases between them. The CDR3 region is CASSQDSEAGDYGYTF. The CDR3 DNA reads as TGTGCCAGCAGCCAGGACTCGGAGGCAGGTGACTATGGCTACACCTTC.

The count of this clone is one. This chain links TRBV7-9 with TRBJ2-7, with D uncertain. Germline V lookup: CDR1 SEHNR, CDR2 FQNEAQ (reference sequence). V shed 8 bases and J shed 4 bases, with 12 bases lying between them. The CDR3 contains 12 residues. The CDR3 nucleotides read TGTGCCAGCCGCGAACTTGAATACGAGCAGTACTTC. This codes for CASRELEYEQYF.

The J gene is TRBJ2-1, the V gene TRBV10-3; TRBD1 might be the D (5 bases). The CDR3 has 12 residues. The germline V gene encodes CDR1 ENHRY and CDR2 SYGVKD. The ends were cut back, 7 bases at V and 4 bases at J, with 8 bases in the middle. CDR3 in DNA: TGTGCCATCACGACAGAATACAATGAGCAGTTCTTC. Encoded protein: CAITTEYNEQFF.

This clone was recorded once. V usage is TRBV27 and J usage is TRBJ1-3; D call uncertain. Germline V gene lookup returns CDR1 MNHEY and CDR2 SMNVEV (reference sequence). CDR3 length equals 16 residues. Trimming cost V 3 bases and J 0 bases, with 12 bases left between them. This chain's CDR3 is CASSFGGGISGNTIYF. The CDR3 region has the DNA TGTGCCAGCAGTTTCGGCGGCGGAATCTCTGGAAACACCATATATTTT.

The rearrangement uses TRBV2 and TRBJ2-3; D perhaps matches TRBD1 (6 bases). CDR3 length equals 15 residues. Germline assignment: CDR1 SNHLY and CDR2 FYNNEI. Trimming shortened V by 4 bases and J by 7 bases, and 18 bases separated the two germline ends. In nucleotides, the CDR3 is TGTGCCAGCAGTGGATGGTCCTGGACAGTCAATACGCAGTATTTT. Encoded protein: CASSGWSWTVNTQYF.

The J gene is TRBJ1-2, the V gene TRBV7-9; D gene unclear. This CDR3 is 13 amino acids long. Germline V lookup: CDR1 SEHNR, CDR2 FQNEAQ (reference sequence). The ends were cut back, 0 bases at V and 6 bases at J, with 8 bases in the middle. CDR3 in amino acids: CASSLAGGDGYTF. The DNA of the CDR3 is TGTGCCAGCAGCTTAGCGGGCGGGGATGGCTACACCTTC.

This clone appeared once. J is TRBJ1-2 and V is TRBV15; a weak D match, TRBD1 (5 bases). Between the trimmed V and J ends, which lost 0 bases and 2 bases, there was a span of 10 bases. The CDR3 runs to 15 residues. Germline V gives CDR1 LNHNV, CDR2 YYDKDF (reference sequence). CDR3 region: CATSRDQGWNYGYTF. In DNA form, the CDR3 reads TGTGCCACCAGCAGAGATCAGGGATGGAACTATGGCTACACCTTC.

The CDR3 DNA reads TGTGCCAGCTCTGCCCCAACGGGCACAGATACGCAGTATTTT. It encodes CASSAPTGTDTQYF. The chain recombines TRBV25-1 with TRBJ2-3, with D hard to call. Trimming took 8 bases from V and 1 from J, leaving 13 bases between them. Germline assignment: CDR1 MGHDK and CDR2 SYGVNS. This CDR3 is 14 amino acids long.

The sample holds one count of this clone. CDR3 region: CASSLYYSTDTQYF. The CDR3 DNA reads as TGTGCCAGCTCACTTTACTATAGCACAGATACGCAGTATTTT. The J gene is TRBJ2-3, the V gene TRBV18; D remains unclear. Germline-derived CDR1 and CDR2 are KGHSH and LQKENI. The CDR3 totals 14 residues. V lost 4 bases, J lost 0 bases, and 8 bases lay in between.

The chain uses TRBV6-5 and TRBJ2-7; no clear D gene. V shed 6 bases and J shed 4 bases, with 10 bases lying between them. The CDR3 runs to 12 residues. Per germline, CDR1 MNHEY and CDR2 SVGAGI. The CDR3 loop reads CASSSSYYEQYF. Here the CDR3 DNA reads TGTGCCAGCAGCTCCTCCTATTACGAGCAGTACTTC.

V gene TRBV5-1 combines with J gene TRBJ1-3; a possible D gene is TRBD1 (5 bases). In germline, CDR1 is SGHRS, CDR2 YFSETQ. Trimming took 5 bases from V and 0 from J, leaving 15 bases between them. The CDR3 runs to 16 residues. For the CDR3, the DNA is TGCGCCAGCAGTGTTCAGGGAATACCCTCTGGAAACACCATATATTTT. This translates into CASSVQGIPSGNTIYF.

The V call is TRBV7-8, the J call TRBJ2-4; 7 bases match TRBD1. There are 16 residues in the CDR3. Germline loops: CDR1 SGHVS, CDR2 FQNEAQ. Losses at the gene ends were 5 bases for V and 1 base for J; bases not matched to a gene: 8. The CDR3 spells CASSLRDSEAKNIQYF. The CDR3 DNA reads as TGTGCCAGCAGCCTACGGGACAGTGAGGCCAAAAACATTCAGTACTTC. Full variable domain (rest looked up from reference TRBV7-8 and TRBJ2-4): GAGVSQSPRYKVAKRGQDVALRCDPISGHVSLFWYQQALGQGPEFLTYFQNEAQLDKSGLPSDRFFAERPEGSVSTLKIQRTQQEDSAVYLCASSLRDSEAKNIQYFGAGTRLSVL.

As DNA, the CDR3 is TGTGCCAGCAGAGCTCGGACTACCCGGGGGGAAAAACTGTTTTTT. This encodes CASRARTTRGEKLFF. The rearrangement uses TRBV6-5 and TRBJ1-4; possibly TRBD1 for D (5 bases). From germline, CDR1 is MNHEY and CDR2 SVGAGI. The CDR3 spans 15 residues. Trimming took 6 bases from V and 8 from J, leaving 19 bases between them.

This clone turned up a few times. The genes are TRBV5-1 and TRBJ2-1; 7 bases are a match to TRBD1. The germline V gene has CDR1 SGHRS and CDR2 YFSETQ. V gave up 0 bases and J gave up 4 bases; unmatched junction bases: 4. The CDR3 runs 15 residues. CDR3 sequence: CASSLGGTEYNEQFF. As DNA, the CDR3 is TGCGCCAGCAGCTTGGGGGGGACAGAATACAATGAGCAGTTCTTC.

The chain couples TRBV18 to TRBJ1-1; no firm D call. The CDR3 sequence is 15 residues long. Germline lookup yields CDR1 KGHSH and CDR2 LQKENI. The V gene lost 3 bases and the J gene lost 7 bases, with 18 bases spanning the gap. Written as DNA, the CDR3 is TGTGCCAGCTCACCGTCCGGACCTCCACGGGGTGAAGCTTTCTTT. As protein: CASSPSGPPRGEAFF. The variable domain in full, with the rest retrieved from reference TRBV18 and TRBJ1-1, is NAGVMQNPRHLVRRRGQEARLRCSPMKGHSHVYWYRQLPEEGLKFMVYLQKENIIDESGMPKERFSAEFPKEGPSILRIQQVVRGDSAAYFCASSPSGPPRGEAFFGQGTRLTVV.

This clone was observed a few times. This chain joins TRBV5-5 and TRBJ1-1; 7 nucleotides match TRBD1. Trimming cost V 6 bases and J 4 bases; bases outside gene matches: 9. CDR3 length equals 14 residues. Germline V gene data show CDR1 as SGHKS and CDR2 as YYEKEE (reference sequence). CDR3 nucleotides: TGTGCCAGCACCTGGCAGGGGGTAGCCACTGAAGCTTTCTTT. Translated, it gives CASTWQGVATEAFF.

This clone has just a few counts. Written as DNA, the CDR3 is TGCGCCAGCAGCCATCCGGGACTAGCGACACATGAGCAGTTCTTC. This sequence encodes CASSHPGLATHEQFF. The V call is TRBV5-1, the J call TRBJ2-1; TRBD2 agrees at 10 bases. V lost 4 bases, J lost 8 bases, and 9 bases stayed unmatched. Germline CDR1 SGHRS, CDR2 YFSETQ. The CDR3 runs to 15 residues.

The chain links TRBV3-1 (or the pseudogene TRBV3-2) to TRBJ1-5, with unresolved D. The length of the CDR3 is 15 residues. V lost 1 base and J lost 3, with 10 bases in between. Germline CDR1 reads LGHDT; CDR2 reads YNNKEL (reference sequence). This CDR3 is CASSQGGSYNQPQHF. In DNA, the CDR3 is TGTGCCAGCAGCCAAGGTGGCAGTTACAATCAGCCCCAGCATTTT.

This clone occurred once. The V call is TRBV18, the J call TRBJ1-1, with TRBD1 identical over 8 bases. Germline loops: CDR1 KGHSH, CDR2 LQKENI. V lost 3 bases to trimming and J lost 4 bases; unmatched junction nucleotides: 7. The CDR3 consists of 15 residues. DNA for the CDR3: TGTGCCAGCTCACCGACAGGGGCCCAAATCACTGAAGCTTTCTTT. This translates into CASSPTGAQITEAFF.

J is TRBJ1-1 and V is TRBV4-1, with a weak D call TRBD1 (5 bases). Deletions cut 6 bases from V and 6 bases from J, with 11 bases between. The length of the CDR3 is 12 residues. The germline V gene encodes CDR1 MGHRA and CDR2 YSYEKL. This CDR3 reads CASSPQGSEAFF. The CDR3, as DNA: TGCGCCAGCAGTCCCCAGGGTTCTGAAGCTTTCTTT.

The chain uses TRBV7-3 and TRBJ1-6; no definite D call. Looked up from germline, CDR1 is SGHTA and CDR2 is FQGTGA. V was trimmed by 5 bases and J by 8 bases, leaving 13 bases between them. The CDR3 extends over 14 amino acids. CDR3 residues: CASSPHMGDSPLHF. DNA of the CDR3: TGTGCCAGCAGCCCTCACATGGGAGATTCACCCCTCCACTTT.

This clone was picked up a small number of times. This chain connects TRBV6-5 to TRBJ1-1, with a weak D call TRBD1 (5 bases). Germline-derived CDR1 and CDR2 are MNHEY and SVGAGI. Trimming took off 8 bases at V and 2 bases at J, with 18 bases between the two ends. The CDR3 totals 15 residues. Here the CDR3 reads CASAVEDTINTEAFF. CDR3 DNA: TGTGCCAGCGCCGTAGAGGACACTATAAACACTGAAGCTTTCTTT.

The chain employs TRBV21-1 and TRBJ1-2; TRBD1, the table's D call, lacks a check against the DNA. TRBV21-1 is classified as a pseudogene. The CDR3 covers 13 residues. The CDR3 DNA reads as TGTGCCAGCACCGGACAGGGGAACTATGGCTACACCTTC. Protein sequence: CASTGQGNYGYTF.

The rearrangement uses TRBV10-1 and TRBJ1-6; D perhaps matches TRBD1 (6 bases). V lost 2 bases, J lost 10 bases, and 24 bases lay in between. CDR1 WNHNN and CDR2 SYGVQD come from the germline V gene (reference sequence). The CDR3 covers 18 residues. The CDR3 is CASSETQHRPQGQSPLHF. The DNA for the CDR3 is TGCGCCAGCAGTGAGACTCAGCATCGTCCACAGGGCCAATCACCCCTCCACTTT.

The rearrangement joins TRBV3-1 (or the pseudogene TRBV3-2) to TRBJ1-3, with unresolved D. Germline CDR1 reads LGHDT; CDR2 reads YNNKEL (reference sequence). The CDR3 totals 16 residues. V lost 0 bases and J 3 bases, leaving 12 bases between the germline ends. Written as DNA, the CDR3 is TGTGCCAGCAGCCAAGATGACCACCGGGGTGGAAACACCATATATTTT. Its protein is CASSQDDHRGGNTIYF.

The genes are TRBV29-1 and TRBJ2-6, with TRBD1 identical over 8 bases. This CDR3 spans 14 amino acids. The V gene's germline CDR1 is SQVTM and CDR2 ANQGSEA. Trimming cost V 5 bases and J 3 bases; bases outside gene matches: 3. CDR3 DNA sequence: TGCAGCGTTTATGACAGGGGTGGGGCCAACGTCCTGACTTTC. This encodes CSVYDRGGANVLTF.